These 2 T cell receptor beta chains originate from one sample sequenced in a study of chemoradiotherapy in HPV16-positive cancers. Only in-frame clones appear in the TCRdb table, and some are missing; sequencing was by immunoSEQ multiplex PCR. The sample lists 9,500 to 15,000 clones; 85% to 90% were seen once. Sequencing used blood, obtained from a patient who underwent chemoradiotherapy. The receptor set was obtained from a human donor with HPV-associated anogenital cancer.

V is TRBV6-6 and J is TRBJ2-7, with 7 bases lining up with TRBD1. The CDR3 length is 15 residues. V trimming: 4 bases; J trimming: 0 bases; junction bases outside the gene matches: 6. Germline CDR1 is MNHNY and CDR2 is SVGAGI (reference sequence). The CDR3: CASSSPGQRSYEQYF. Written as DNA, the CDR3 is TGTGCCAGCAGTTCTCCGGGACAGCGCTCCTACGAGCAGTACTTC.

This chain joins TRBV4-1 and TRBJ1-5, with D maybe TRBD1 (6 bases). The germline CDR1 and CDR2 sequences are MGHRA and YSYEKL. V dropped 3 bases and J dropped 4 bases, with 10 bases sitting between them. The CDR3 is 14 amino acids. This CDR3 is CASSHTGRNQPQHF. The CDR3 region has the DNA TGCGCCAGCAGCCATACAGGGCGGAATCAGCCCCAGCATTTT.